The entry below describes one T cell receptor beta chain. These data come from a study of blood T cell repertoires in COVID-19. Study members were between roughly 18 and 89 years old and lived in 20 to 30 US regions. Participants had their cohort set by participant-reported clinical history. The V gene's germline CDR1 is SGHRS and CDR2 YFSETQ. The V segment lost 0 bases and the J segment 8 bases; nucleotides outside the gene matches: 5. The CDR3 consists of 15 residues. Sequencing used immunoSEQ multiplex PCR; TCRdb keeps in-frame clones, though not all of them. The table records roughly 230,000 clones, approximately 83% of them present only once.

Sample: PBMCs or T cells enriched from blood (not recorded which). The clonotype comes from a woman aged 55-70 years who had recovered from COVID-19. The genes are TRBV5-1 and TRBJ2-1; 10 bases line up with TRBD1. The CDR3 sequence: CASSLGTGGRDEQFF. The CDR3 nucleotides are TGCGCCAGCAGCTTGGGGACAGGGGGGAGGGATGAGCAGTTCTTC.